What follows are 22 T cell receptor beta chains derived from one specimen sequenced in a study of vaccination effects on CD4 cells after COVID-19. Pools of viral peptides were used by the ViraFEST assay to expand antigen-specific CD4+ T cells ahead of sequencing. Subsequent to a culture period of less than twelve days, CD4+ T cells were isolated. By PCR, the person was confirmed to have had SARS-CoV-2 infection between March and December 2020. This table comes from immunoSEQ multiplex PCR, and its TCRdb copy is limited to in-frame clones, with some not included. The sample consists of tens of thousands of clones, around 80% of them appearing once. These receptors lack a known antigen. Sequenced material: CD4+ T cells from PBMCs cultured with a peptide pool, taken before COVID-19 vaccination. These receptors originate from a human donor who had a prior SARS-CoV-2 infection.

The chain joins TRBV3-1 (or the pseudogene TRBV3-2) to TRBJ2-7; 11 positions agree with TRBD2. CDR1 and CDR2 (germline): LGHDT, YNNKEL (reference sequence). The CDR3 covers 14 residues. Trimming at V came to 4 bases and at J to 6 bases, leaving 5 bases not matched to a gene. The CDR3 is CASSRLAGRSEQYF. In DNA, the CDR3 is TGTGCCAGCAGCCGACTAGCGGGGCGAAGCGAGCAGTACTTC.

V usage is TRBV10-3 and J usage is TRBJ2-3; 7 bases agree with TRBD2. The CDR3 is 15 amino acids. The germline V gene has CDR1 ENHRY and CDR2 SYGVKD. V shed 2 bases and J 6 bases; nucleotides not matched to a gene: 8. In DNA form, the CDR3 reads TGTGCCATCAGTGAGGAGATACGGCGGGGGGATACGCAGTATTTT. This codes for CAISEEIRRGDTQYF.

The chain recombines TRBV7-3 with TRBJ2-5, with D perhaps matching TRBD2 (6 bases). The CDR3 loop spans 15 amino acids. Germline V CDR1 and CDR2: SGHTA, FQGTGA. V lost 3 bases to trimming and J lost 4 bases, with 15 bases between them. The chain's CDR3 is CASSFSGEVGETQYF. In DNA, the CDR3 is TGTGCCAGCAGCTTCTCGGGAGAGGTTGGAGAGACCCAGTACTTC.

The chain employs TRBV6-5 and TRBJ2-2; D remains ambiguous. In germline, CDR1 is MNHEY, CDR2 SVGAGI. Trimming took off 11 bases at V and 1 base at J, with 11 bases between the two ends. The CDR3 contains 13 residues. The CDR3 DNA reads TGTGCCGGGGAAATGGAGAACACCGGGGAGCTGTTTTTT. Protein: CAGEMENTGELFF.

The CDR3 DNA follows: TGTGCCAGCAGCGTACACGGGGTGAATGAGCAGTTCTTC. This encodes CASSVHGVNEQFF. The J gene is TRBJ2-1, the V gene TRBV9; D perhaps matches TRBD2 (5 bases). The CDR3 loop spans 13 amino acids. Trimming removed 1 base from V and 7 bases from J, with 9 bases in between. Germline loops: CDR1 SGDLS, CDR2 YYNGEE. Full variable domain (outside the CDR3, taken from reference TRBV9 and TRBJ2-1): DSGVTQTPKHLITATGQRVTLRCSPRSGDLSVYWYQQSLDQGLQFLIQYYNGEERAKGNILERFSAQQFPDLHSELNLSSLELGDSALYFCASSVHGVNEQFFGPGTRLTVL.

The chain joins TRBV4-1 to TRBJ2-1; 10 positions match TRBD2. CDR3 length: 17 amino acids. V was pared by 1 base and J by 1 base, with 4 bases of the junction left unmatched. Germline CDR1 MGHRA, CDR2 YSYEKL. CDR3 region: CASSQGGAGGSYNEQFF. The CDR3 DNA follows: TGCGCCAGCAGCCAAGGAGGAGCGGGAGGGTCCTACAATGAGCAGTTCTTC.

The CDR3 DNA is TGTGCCAGCAGCTTCGCCTCAGCGGGGCAAGATACGCAGTATTTT. Protein: CASSFASAGQDTQYF. The V and J genes are TRBV7-3 and TRBJ2-3, with 7 bases identical to TRBD2. Germline V lookup: CDR1 SGHTA, CDR2 FQGTGA. This CDR3 contains 15 residues. V was clipped by 3 bases and J by 5 bases; unmatched bases: 8.

The chain joins TRBV5-1 to TRBJ1-1; D unresolved. The germline CDR1 and CDR2 sequences are SGHRS and YFSETQ. The V gene lost 5 bases and the J gene lost 8 bases, with 19 bases spanning the gap. This CDR3 comprises 14 residues. This CDR3 is CASSLGQSSDEAFF. In DNA, the CDR3 is TGCGCCAGCAGTCTGGGCCAGTCGTCCGACGAAGCTTTCTTT.

The chain is built from TRBV11-3 and TRBJ1-2, with a weak D call TRBD1 (6 bases). V gave up 5 bases and J gave up 2 bases, with 12 bases separating them. Germline lookup yields CDR1 SGHNT and CDR2 YENEEA. This CDR3 is 14 amino acids long. The CDR3 DNA sequence: TGTGCCAGCAGCCAGGGGTTTTCCAACTATGGCTACACCTTC. This gives the protein CASSQGFSNYGYTF.

The rearrangement links TRBV5-1 to TRBJ2-2, with D maybe TRBD1 (6 bases). The CDR3 consists of 16 residues. Deletions cut 0 bases from V and 2 bases from J, with 11 bases between. Germline V gene sequence: CDR1 SGHRS, CDR2 YFSETQ. CDR3 nucleotides: TGCGCCAGCAGCTTGGTGGGCAGGGGTAACACCGGGGAGCTGTTTTTT. Amino acid sequence: CASSLVGRGNTGELFF.

The CDR3 sequence: CASTTRASGINEQFF. The CDR3, as DNA: TGCGCCAGCACGACTAGGGCTAGCGGGATTAATGAGCAGTTCTTC. V and J are TRBV4-1 and TRBJ2-1, with 9 positions matching TRBD2. V lost 7 bases to trimming and J lost 7 bases; unmatched junction nucleotides: 11. CDR1 and CDR2 from the germline V gene are MGHRA and YSYEKL. This CDR3 is built from 15 residues.

The chain carries TRBV18 and TRBJ2-7; a weak D match, TRBD1 (6 bases). Trimming removed 6 bases from V and 0 bases from J, with 12 bases in between. The CDR3 covers 14 residues. CDR1 and CDR2 (germline): KGHSH, LQKENI. CDR3 loop: CASSPDRNSYEQYF. The CDR3 coding sequence is TGTGCCAGCTCCCCCGACAGGAACTCCTACGAGCAGTACTTC.

This clone came up once. This chain uses TRBV6-2 or TRBV6-3 with TRBJ2-1; D might be TRBD2 (6 bases). Germline V gives CDR1 MNHEY, CDR2 SVGEGT. Deletions cut 1 base from V and 4 bases from J, with 11 bases between. The CDR3 loop spans 15 amino acids. The CDR3 loop is CASSYLASEYNEQFF. The CDR3 nucleotides read TGTGCCAGCAGTTACTTGGCTAGCGAGTACAATGAGCAGTTCTTC.

V usage is TRBV5-1 and J usage is TRBJ1-4, with 9 positions matching TRBD1. CDR1 is SGHRS, CDR2 YFSETQ, per germline. The trim removed 2 bases at V and 8 bases at J, leaving 10 bases unmatched. This CDR3 has 16 amino acids. The CDR3 loop is CASSLIPQGAVEKLFF. DNA of the CDR3: TGCGCCAGCAGCTTAATCCCACAGGGGGCAGTCGAAAAACTGTTTTTT. Full variable domain (missing parts from reference TRBV5-1 and TRBJ1-4): KAGVTQTPRYLIKTRGQQVTLSCSPISGHRSVSWYQQTPGQGLQFLFEYFSETQRNKGNFPGRFSGRQFSNSRSEMNVSTLELGDSALYLCASSLIPQGAVEKLFFGSGTQLSVL.

This rearrangement joins TRBV18 to TRBJ1-5; tentative D call: TRBD1 (5 bases). Germline V lookup: CDR1 KGHSH, CDR2 LQKENI. The germline V and J ends were trimmed by 2 bases and 7 bases, with 15 bases remaining between them. CDR3 size: 15 residues. The CDR3 is CASSPLGGLGQPQHF. The DNA of the CDR3 is TGTGCCAGCTCACCATTGGGGGGATTGGGGCAGCCCCAGCATTTT.

This clone was counted a few times. This rearrangement joins TRBV28 to TRBJ1-4; no definite D call. The V gene's germline CDR1 is MDHEN and CDR2 SYDVKM. The CDR3 runs 16 residues. V lost 2 bases and J lost 3, with 13 bases in between. DNA of the CDR3: TGTGCCAGCAGTTTAGTCCGGTCGCCCGCTAATGAAAAACTGTTTTTT. Its protein is CASSLVRSPANEKLFF.

The chain is built from TRBV12-5 and TRBJ1-2; no clear D. Germline V gene data show CDR1 as LGHNT and CDR2 as FRNRAP. The CDR3 consists of 12 residues. Trimming took 2 bases from V and 8 from J, leaving 9 bases between them. The CDR3 protein is CASGLRVGGYTF. The CDR3 region has the DNA TGTGCTAGTGGTTTGCGGGTCGGGGGCTACACCTTC. The full variable domain, with the rest looked up from reference TRBV12-5 and TRBJ1-2, is DARVTQTPRHKVTEMGQEVTMRCQPILGHNTVFWYRQTMMQGLELLAYFRNRAPLDDSGMPKDRFSAEMPDATLATLKIQPSEPRDSAVYFCASGLRVGGYTFGSGTRLTVV.

This clone was seen more than once but under ten times. The V gene is TRBV5-1, the J gene TRBJ2-7; TRBD1 might be the D (5 bases). The germline V and J ends were trimmed by 0 bases and 6 bases, with 10 bases remaining between them. From germline, CDR1 is SGHRS and CDR2 YFSETQ. CDR3 length equals 13 residues. CDR3 protein: CASSLDRFGEQYF. Here the CDR3 DNA reads TGCGCCAGCAGCTTGGACAGGTTCGGCGAGCAGTACTTC.

In this sample, this clone turned up a few times. The chain recombines TRBV6-5 with TRBJ2-2, with D possibly being TRBD1 (6 bases). Germline V gives CDR1 MNHEY, CDR2 SVGAGI. The germline V and J ends were trimmed by 5 bases and 13 bases, with 14 bases remaining between them. The length of the CDR3 is 12 residues. CDR3 loop: CASSILRGTLFF. The CDR3 coding sequence is TGTGCCAGCAGTATCCTAAGGGGGACGCTGTTTTTT.

This chain links TRBV19 with TRBJ2-5; D possibly corresponds to TRBD1 (6 bases). From germline, CDR1 is LNHDA and CDR2 SQIVND (reference sequence). The CDR3 sequence is 15 residues long. The V and J ends lost 2 bases and 5 bases respectively, with 15 bases between them. CDR3 nucleotides: TGTGCCAGTAGTATATCGACAGGTAGCTTGGAGACCCAGTACTTC. Protein product: CASSISTGSLETQYF.

This clone was detected once. V usage is TRBV6-1 and J usage is TRBJ1-5; maybe TRBD1 (5 bases). CDR3 length: 15 residues. The V and J ends lost 2 bases and 6 bases respectively, with 14 bases between them. Germline loops: CDR1 MNHNS, CDR2 SASEGT. The CDR3 nucleotides read TGTGCCAGCAGTGAAATGGGGCAGGGAAGTCAGCCCCAGCATTTT. Translating gives CASSEMGQGSQPQHF.

This chain uses TRBV10-3 with TRBJ1-5, with 7 bases aligning to TRBD1. From germline, CDR1 is ENHRY and CDR2 SYGVKD. V was pared by 11 bases and J by 0 bases, with 4 bases of the junction left unmatched. This CDR3 spans 13 amino acids. As DNA, the CDR3 is TGTGCCGTCGGGACAGATAGCAATCAGCCCCAGCATTTT. Its translation: CAVGTDSNQPQHF.